Listed below are T cell receptor beta chains from one sample, sequenced in a study of blood T cell repertoires in COVID-19. Using immunoSEQ multiplex PCR, the repertoire was profiled, and TCRdb retains in-frame clones only, with some absent. The sample has around 80,000 clones; over 70% are singletons. Sample: peripheral blood. These receptors all come from a man over 45 with active or convalescent COVID-19. Each CDR3 is given with its conserved first and last residue. The order of the fields is clone size, V gene, J gene, CDR3 length, D gene, CDR3 protein, CDR3 DNA. D genes are given only for firm matches. Clone sizes are given selectively: once, few, many, or a class where the clone is expanded.

clone size: .
V gene: TRBV5-6
J gene: TRBJ2-3
CDR3 length: 14
D gene: .
CDR3 protein: CASSFLANTDTQYF
CDR3 DNA: TGTGCCAGCAGCTTTTTAGCCAACACAGATACGCAGTATTTT

clone size: .
V gene: TRBV27
J gene: TRBJ2-1
CDR3 length: 15
D gene: .
CDR3 protein: CASSSDIGASNEQFF
CDR3 DNA: TGTGCCAGCAGTTCGGACATCGGAGCTTCCAATGAGCAGTTCTTC

clone size: .
V gene: TRBV19
J gene: TRBJ1-1
CDR3 length: 15
D gene: TRBD1
CDR3 protein: CASTDRQGMNTEAFF
CDR3 DNA: TGTGCCAGTACCGATAGACAGGGAATGAACACTGAAGCTTTCTTT

clone size: .
V gene: TRBV3-1/TRBV3-2
J gene: TRBJ1-1
CDR3 length: 13
D gene: .
CDR3 protein: CASSQDGGREAFF
CDR3 DNA: TGTGCCAGCAGCCAAGATGGGGGCCGTGAAGCTTTCTTT

clone size: .
V gene: TRBV18
J gene: TRBJ1-2
CDR3 length: 14
D gene: TRBD1
CDR3 protein: CASSLGQGGYGYTF
CDR3 DNA: TGTGCCAGCTCTCTGGGACAGGGGGGCTATGGCTACACCTTC

clone size: once
V gene: TRBV19
J gene: TRBJ1-2
CDR3 length: 13
D gene: TRBD1
CDR3 protein: CASSRTGAGGYTF
CDR3 DNA: TGTGCCAGTAGTAGGACAGGGGCAGGGGGCTACACCTTC

clone size: few
V gene: TRBV6-1
J gene: TRBJ1-1
CDR3 length: 13
D gene: TRBD1
CDR3 protein: CASSIRQGAEAFF
CDR3 DNA: TGTGCCAGCAGTATCCGACAGGGCGCTGAAGCTTTCTTT

clone size: .
V gene: TRBV9
J gene: TRBJ2-3
CDR3 length: 13
D gene: .
CDR3 protein: CASSVGAPDTQYF
CDR3 DNA: TGTGCCAGCAGCGTAGGCGCGCCAGATACGCAGTATTTT

clone size: few
V gene: TRBV4-2
J gene: TRBJ1-5
CDR3 length: 15
D gene: .
CDR3 protein: CASSPDSYSNQPQHF
CDR3 DNA: TGTGCCAGCAGCCCCGACAGTTATAGCAATCAGCCCCAGCATTTT

clone size: .
V gene: TRBV19
J gene: TRBJ1-2
CDR3 length: 13
D gene: TRBD1
CDR3 protein: CAAVGRGNYGYTF
CDR3 DNA: TGTGCCGCCGTGGGCAGGGGGAACTATGGCTACACCTTC

clone size: .
V gene: TRBV6-5
J gene: TRBJ2-6
CDR3 length: 15
D gene: .
CDR3 protein: CASCSGHSGANVLTF
CDR3 DNA: TGTGCCAGCTGTAGCGGCCACTCTGGGGCCAACGTCCTGACTTTC

clone size: once
V gene: TRBV6-2/TRBV6-3
J gene: TRBJ2-1
CDR3 length: 14
D gene: TRBD2
CDR3 protein: CASSGTSGVNEQFF
CDR3 DNA: TGTGCCAGCAGCGGGACTAGCGGGGTAAATGAGCAGTTCTTC

clone size: .
V gene: TRBV18
J gene: TRBJ1-1
CDR3 length: 15
D gene: TRBD1
CDR3 protein: CASSQTGIGDTEAFF
CDR3 DNA: TGTGCCAGCTCGCAGACAGGGATTGGGGACACTGAAGCTTTCTTT

clone size: .
V gene: TRBV5-1
J gene: TRBJ2-1
CDR3 length: 15
D gene: .
CDR3 protein: CASSLGRGQYNEQFF
CDR3 DNA: TGCGCCAGCAGCTTGGGGCGCGGACAATACAATGAGCAGTTCTTC

clone size: .
V gene: TRBV6-5
J gene: TRBJ2-1
CDR3 length: 14
D gene: TRBD1
CDR3 protein: CASRGTGWINEQFF
CDR3 DNA: TGTGCCAGCAGGGGGACAGGGTGGATCAATGAGCAGTTCTTC

clone size: .
V gene: TRBV7-2
J gene: TRBJ1-2
CDR3 length: 14
D gene: .
CDR3 protein: CASIPASTRSGYTF
CDR3 DNA: TGTGCCAGCATCCCAGCTTCGACTCGTTCCGGCTACACCTTC

clone size: .
V gene: TRBV6-5
J gene: TRBJ2-7
CDR3 length: 14
D gene: .
CDR3 protein: CASSSPGNAYEQYF
CDR3 DNA: TGTGCCAGCAGCTCCCCAGGGAACGCCTACGAGCAGTACTTC

clone size: .
V gene: TRBV7-3
J gene: TRBJ2-7
CDR3 length: 13
D gene: TRBD2
CDR3 protein: CASSLAGGREQYF
CDR3 DNA: TGTGCCAGCAGCTTAGCGGGGGGGCGCGAGCAGTACTTC

clone size: once
V gene: TRBV19
J gene: TRBJ1-2
CDR3 length: 14
D gene: .
CDR3 protein: CASSRVDSAYGYTF
CDR3 DNA: TGTGCCAGTAGTCGGGTCGACTCGGCCTATGGCTACACCTTC

clone size: .
V gene: TRBV5-8
J gene: TRBJ2-7
CDR3 length: 13
D gene: .
CDR3 protein: CASSIGQYYEQYF
CDR3 DNA: TGTGCCAGCAGCATCGGACAGTACTACGAGCAGTACTTC

clone size: .
V gene: TRBV5-1
J gene: TRBJ1-2
CDR3 length: 14
D gene: .
CDR3 protein: CASSWEGTPYGYTF
CDR3 DNA: TGCGCCAGCAGCTGGGAGGGGACCCCTTATGGCTACACCTTC

clone size: .
V gene: TRBV7-3
J gene: TRBJ2-5
CDR3 length: 14
D gene: .
CDR3 protein: CASSPFGVAGTQYF
CDR3 DNA: TGTGCCAGCAGCCCCTTTGGGGTCGCGGGGACCCAGTACTTC

clone size: .
V gene: TRBV27
J gene: TRBJ1-2
CDR3 length: 15
D gene: TRBD1
CDR3 protein: CASSPEWTGGYGYTF
CDR3 DNA: TGTGCCAGCAGTCCTGAATGGACAGGGGGCTATGGCTACACCTTC

clone size: .
V gene: TRBV9
J gene: TRBJ2-2
CDR3 length: 15
D gene: TRBD2
CDR3 protein: CASSVGLAGTGELFF
CDR3 DNA: TGTGCCAGCAGCGTGGGACTAGCGGGGACCGGGGAGCTGTTTTTT